These 30 T cell receptor beta chains were all obtained from the same sample, sequenced in a study of blood T cell repertoires in COVID-19. Assay used: immunoSEQ multiplex PCR; TCRdb lists only in-frame clones, some missing. The sample lists some 300,000 clones, around nine tenths occurring once. Sample: PBMCs or T cells enriched from blood (not recorded which). The receptors stem from a woman between 25 and 40 years old who had been exposed to COVID-19.

The CDR3 DNA sequence: TGCGCCAGCAGTGAGGCCAACAAACTAGCGGGGGCAGATACGCAGTATTTT. It translates to CASSEANKLAGADTQYF. The rearrangement joins TRBV10-2 to TRBJ2-3; 11 bases map to TRBD2. With 2 bases clipped from V and 4 bases from J, the junction kept 8 bases outside the gene matches. Germline assignment: CDR1 WSHSY and CDR2 SAAADI. The CDR3 totals 17 residues.

A single count supports this clone. The genes are TRBV5-4 and TRBJ2-1; 7 bases agree with TRBD1. This CDR3 has 16 residues. The trim removed 4 bases at V and 7 bases at J, leaving 14 bases unmatched. Germline loops: CDR1 SGHNT, CDR2 YYREEE (reference sequence). The CDR3 loop is CASSLRGGLVKNEQFF. CDR3 nucleotides: TGTGCCAGCAGCCTACGAGGGGGCTTAGTAAAGAATGAGCAGTTCTTC. Together with reference TRBV5-4 and TRBJ2-1, the CDR3 gives the full variable domain: ETGVTQSPTHLIKTRGQQVTLRCSSQSGHNTVSWYQQALGQGPQFIFQYYREEENGRGNFPPRFSGLQFPNYSSELNVNALELDDSALYLCASSLRGGLVKNEQFFGPGTRLTVL.

This clone was counted only a few times. Other DNA sequences in this sample translate to the same CDR3. The gene calls are TRBV18 and TRBJ1-1; D might be TRBD1 (5 bases). Germline V gives CDR1 KGHSH, CDR2 LQKENI. The CDR3 runs 14 residues. Trimming removed 0 bases at V and 1 base at J, with 6 bases between. CDR3: CASSPPGGNTEAFF. The CDR3 DNA follows: TGTGCCAGCTCACCACCGGGGGGGAACACTGAAGCTTTCTTT.

The rearrangement links TRBV25-1 to TRBJ2-2; 7 positions agree with TRBD2. This CDR3 is 15 amino acids long. From germline, CDR1 is MGHDK and CDR2 SYGVNS. J gave up 1 base and V 6 bases, and 5 bases lay outside the gene matches. The CDR3 protein is CASSSRGVNTGELFF. The DNA of the CDR3 is TGTGCCAGCAGCTCCCGGGGGGTGAACACCGGGGAGCTGTTTTTT.

The rearrangement uses TRBV7-3 and TRBJ1-6; a weak D match, TRBD1 (5 bases). The V gene lost 2 bases and the J gene lost 9 bases, with 8 bases spanning the gap. The CDR3 has 13 amino acids. Germline CDR1 and CDR2: SGHTA and FQGTGA. This chain's CDR3 is CASSLSQGSPLHF. CDR3 nucleotide sequence: TGTGCCAGCAGCTTATCTCAGGGTTCACCCCTCCACTTT.

The V call is TRBV10-3, the J call TRBJ1-5; 10 nucleotides match TRBD1. The CDR3 is made up of 13 amino acids. J was trimmed by 6 bases and V by 5 bases; bases with no gene match: 1. CDR1 and CDR2 from the germline V gene are ENHRY and SYGVKD. The CDR3 region is CAISRQGAQPQHF. CDR3 DNA: TGTGCCATCAGTAGACAGGGGGCTCAGCCCCAGCATTTT.

V usage is TRBV28 and J usage is TRBJ1-2, with D possibly matching TRBD1 (6 bases). Per the germline V gene, CDR1 is MDHEN and CDR2 is SYDVKM. The V end lost 6 bases, the J end lost 1 base, and 12 bases lay between the germline ends. CDR3 size: 14 residues. The CDR3 DNA is TGTGCCAGCAGCGTCGGGACACGTAACTATGGCTACACCTTC. Protein: CASSVGTRNYGYTF.

This chain connects TRBV29-1 to TRBJ2-3; D uncertain. The germline V gene encodes CDR1 SQVTM and CDR2 ANQGSEA. The CDR3 has 13 residues. V lost 0 bases and J 5 bases, leaving 9 bases between the germline ends. The CDR3 sequence: CSVEDWAKDTQYF. The CDR3 coding sequence is TGCAGCGTTGAAGATTGGGCCAAAGATACGCAGTATTTT.

In this sample, this clone turned up a few times. J is TRBJ2-1 and V is TRBV6-2 or TRBV6-3, with D possibly matching TRBD2 (6 bases). Germline V CDR1 and CDR2: MNHEY, SVGEGT. V was shortened by 4 bases and J by 2 bases, with 15 bases between the two germline ends. This CDR3 spans 16 amino acids. CDR3 protein: CASSLRGTEPYNEQFF. CDR3 bases: TGTGCCAGCAGTTTACGGGGGACTGAACCCTACAATGAGCAGTTCTTC.

The chain joins TRBV14 to TRBJ2-7; 8 nucleotides match TRBD1. The CDR3 extends over 16 amino acids. The germline CDR1 and CDR2 sequences are SGHDN and FVKESK. Trimming cost V 1 base and J 6 bases; bases outside gene matches: 11. Here the CDR3 reads CASSQGVWTGPREQYF. The CDR3 DNA sequence: TGTGCCAGCAGCCAAGGGGTTTGGACAGGGCCTCGCGAGCAGTACTTC.

In this sample, this clone turned up once. CDR3 sequence reads: CASSPEHPYGYTF. The CDR3 DNA follows: TGTGCCAGCTCACCTGAACACCCGTATGGCTACACCTTC. This chain uses TRBV18 with TRBJ1-2, with D unclear. In germline, CDR1 is KGHSH, CDR2 LQKENI. The length of the CDR3 is 13 residues. Deletions cut 3 bases from V and 5 bases from J, with 10 bases between.

The rearrangement joins TRBV9 to TRBJ1-3; 8 bases line up with TRBD1. The CDR3 contains 17 residues. With 0 bases clipped from V and 2 bases from J, the junction kept 7 bases outside the gene matches. The germline V gene encodes CDR1 SGDLS and CDR2 YYNGEE. The CDR3: CASSVDDRGYTGNTIYF. For the CDR3, the DNA is TGTGCCAGCAGCGTAGACGACAGGGGATATACTGGAAACACCATATATTTT. The full variable domain, rest sourced from reference TRBV9 and TRBJ1-3, is DSGVTQTPKHLITATGQRVTLRCSPRSGDLSVYWYQQSLDQGLQFLIQYYNGEERAKGNILERFSAQQFPDLHSELNLSSLELGDSALYFCASSVDDRGYTGNTIYFGEGSWLTVV.

The chain uses TRBV3-1 (or the pseudogene TRBV3-2) and TRBJ2-1, with D possibly matching TRBD1 (6 bases). Germline V gene sequence: CDR1 LGHDT, CDR2 YNNKEL (reference sequence). The CDR3 extends over 15 amino acids. Trimming removed 2 bases from V and 2 bases from J, with 10 bases in between. The CDR3 reads CASSQYRDPYNEQFF. CDR3 coding DNA: TGTGCCAGCAGCCAATACAGGGACCCCTACAATGAGCAGTTCTTC.

The chain couples TRBV6-5 to TRBJ2-7; 9 nucleotides align to TRBD1. CDR3 size: 14 residues. Per the germline V gene, CDR1 is MNHEY and CDR2 is SVGAGI. V lost 7 bases to trimming and J lost 2 bases; unmatched junction nucleotides: 6. The chain's CDR3 is CASTRDRAAYEQYF. The CDR3 nucleotides read TGTGCCAGCACACGGGACAGGGCAGCCTACGAGCAGTACTTC.

The chain couples TRBV7-3 to TRBJ1-1; TRBD1 aligns across 8 bases. Germline trimming cut 4 bases from V and 8 bases from J; bases unmatched to any gene: 6. The CDR3 extends over 13 amino acids. Germline V gene sequence: CDR1 SGHTA, CDR2 FQGTGA. The CDR3 DNA follows: TGTGCCAGCAGCTGGACAGGGAGGGGGGAAGCTTTCTTT. Its translation: CASSWTGRGEAFF.

The chain combines TRBV5-1 with TRBJ1-2; the D gene is possibly TRBD1 (6 bases). The V gene lost 0 bases and the J gene lost 0 bases, with 15 bases spanning the gap. The CDR3 spans 17 residues. Germline-derived CDR1 and CDR2 are SGHRS and YFSETQ. CDR3 loop: CASSLAAGQTTNYGYTF. The CDR3 nucleotides are TGCGCCAGCAGCTTGGCAGCCGGACAGACCACTAACTATGGCTACACCTTC.

This sequence joins TRBV19 and TRBJ1-1; D is possibly TRBD1 (5 bases). There are 15 residues in the CDR3. Trimming took off 1 base at V and 5 bases at J, with 14 bases between the two ends. Germline CDR1 reads LNHDA; CDR2 reads SQIVND (reference sequence). CDR3 bases: TGTGCCAGTAGTATAGTTGGGGGGGTGATGACTGAAGCTTTCTTT. It specifies CASSIVGGVMTEAFF.

V usage is TRBV7-9 and J usage is TRBJ1-4, with TRBD1 matching over 9 bases. Germline CDR1 and CDR2: SEHNR and FQNEAQ (reference sequence). The CDR3 extends over 14 amino acids. After removal of 6 bases from V and 5 bases from J, the junction contained 4 bases not matched to a gene. The CDR3 loop reads CASSYDRGNEKLFF. CDR3 bases: TGTGCCAGCAGTTACGACAGGGGGAATGAAAAACTGTTTTTT.

The V call is TRBV4-3, the J call TRBJ1-1, with D possibly matching TRBD1 (5 bases). The V and J ends lost 0 bases and 1 base respectively, with 21 bases between them. The CDR3 loop spans 19 amino acids. Germline V lookup: CDR1 LGHNA, CDR2 YSLEER. The CDR3, as DNA: TGCGCCAGCAGCCAAGATTTGGGTACAGGATTGGAATGGAACACTGAAGCTTTCTTT. Translating gives CASSQDLGTGLEWNTEAFF.

The V call is TRBV6-1, the J call TRBJ2-2; D not resolved. In germline, CDR1 is MNHNS, CDR2 SASEGT. V was cut by 3 bases and J by 0 bases, with 11 bases left in between. The CDR3 has 16 residues. The CDR3 sequence is CASSDPAGTNTGELFF. The CDR3 coding sequence is TGTGCCAGCAGTGATCCCGCAGGAACGAACACCGGGGAGCTGTTTTTT.

The chain couples TRBV5-1 to TRBJ2-7, with 8 positions matching TRBD1. CDR1 SGHRS and CDR2 YFSETQ come from the germline V gene. This CDR3 spans 17 amino acids. The V gene end was trimmed by 1 base and the J gene end by 2 bases; junction bases not matched to a gene: 11. This CDR3 is CASSLYRQGAVTYEQYF. The CDR3 region has the DNA TGCGCCAGCAGCTTGTATCGCCAGGGGGCCGTAACCTACGAGCAGTACTTC.

The chain recombines TRBV6-5 with TRBJ1-5; TRBD1 aligns across 10 bases. The V and J ends lost 5 bases and 7 bases, in that order; junction bases with no gene match: 8. The CDR3 covers 15 residues. In germline, CDR1 is MNHEY, CDR2 SVGAGI. The CDR3 loop reads CASSPGTGDGQPQHF. As DNA, the CDR3 is TGTGCCAGCAGTCCCGGGACAGGGGACGGACAGCCCCAGCATTTT.

On this clone itself: An end of the junction does not agree with germline; a read error may underlie this. The rearrangement uses TRBV30 and TRBJ1-6, with 7 bases lining up with TRBD1. The CDR3 is made up of 14 amino acids. Germline lookup yields CDR1 GTSNPN and CDR2 SVGIG (reference sequence). For the CDR3, the DNA is TGTGCCTGGAGAGGGGACAGTTCCTATTCCCCCCTCCACTTT. Its protein is CAWRGDSSYSPLHF.

The chain joins TRBV25-1 to TRBJ1-1, with D possibly TRBD1 on 6 matching bases. Per the germline V gene, CDR1 is MGHDK and CDR2 is SYGVNS. The CDR3 is 15 residues long. V shed 3 bases and J shed 1 base, with 12 bases lying between them. Here the CDR3 DNA reads TGTGCCAGCAGTGATGCAGGGGTTGGGAACACTGAAGCTTTCTTT. Its protein is CASSDAGVGNTEAFF.

CDR3 sequence: CASGDTYTEAFF. The CDR3 DNA reads as TGTGCTAGTGGGGACACCTACACTGAAGCTTTCTTT. The chain is built from TRBV12-5 and TRBJ1-1; a possible D gene is TRBD1 (5 bases). V lost 6 bases and J lost 3, with 8 bases in between. The length of the CDR3 is 12 residues. Per germline, CDR1 LGHNT and CDR2 FRNRAP.

This chain connects TRBV19 to TRBJ2-5; TRBD1 agrees at 10 bases. V dropped 5 bases and J dropped 7; count of bases not matched to a gene: 7. The germline CDR1 and CDR2 sequences are LNHDA and SQIVND (reference sequence). The CDR3 runs to 14 residues. The CDR3 loop reads CASSETGGSRTQYF. The CDR3 nucleotides are TGTGCCAGTAGTGAGACAGGGGGCAGCAGGACCCAGTACTTC. Full variable domain (missing parts from reference TRBV19 and TRBJ2-5): DGGITQSPKYLFRKEGQNVTLSCEQNLNHDAMYWYRQDPGQGLRLIYYSQIVNDFQKGDIAEGYSVSREKKESFPLTVTSAQKNPTAFYLCASSETGGSRTQYFGPGTRLLVL.

The rearrangement joins TRBV7-8 to TRBJ2-5; no clear D. The CDR3 length is 13 residues. From germline, CDR1 is SGHVS and CDR2 FQNEAQ. Trimming removed 5 bases at V and 3 bases at J, with 10 bases between. This CDR3 reads CASSQDWEETQYF. The CDR3 DNA reads as TGTGCCAGCAGCCAAGACTGGGAAGAGACCCAGTACTTC.

The CDR3: CASSPNPGVDGGEKLFF. In DNA form, the CDR3 reads TGTGCCAGCTCACCGAATCCAGGCGTCGATGGAGGGGAAAAACTGTTTTTT. This chain joins TRBV18 and TRBJ1-4; D gene ambiguous. Trimming stripped 3 bases from V and 8 bases from J, with 22 bases between. The CDR3 contains 17 residues. From germline, CDR1 is KGHSH and CDR2 LQKENI.

The V call is TRBV19, the J call TRBJ1-5; D unclear. V lost 1 base and J 3 bases, leaving 7 bases between the germline ends. The germline gives CDR1 LNHDA, CDR2 SQIVND (reference sequence). The CDR3 is 14 amino acids. The CDR3 DNA is TGTGCCAGTAGTATAGCGGGTAACAATCAGCCCCAGCATTTT. Amino acids: CASSIAGNNQPQHF. Full variable domain (rest looked up from reference TRBV19 and TRBJ1-5): DGGITQSPKYLFRKEGQNVTLSCEQNLNHDAMYWYRQDPGQGLRLIYYSQIVNDFQKGDIAEGYSVSREKKESFPLTVTSAQKNPTAFYLCASSIAGNNQPQHFGDGTRLSIL.

The chain couples TRBV12-3 or TRBV12-4 to TRBJ1-5; possible D gene TRBD1, 5 bases. The germline V and J ends were trimmed by 6 bases and 2 bases, with 8 bases remaining between them. This CDR3 is built from 13 residues. DNA of the CDR3: TGTGCCAGCAGGGGGCAGGGCAATCAGCCCCAGCATTTT. As protein: CASRGQGNQPQHF.